This T cell receptor (beta chain) originates from a study of cytomegalovirus exposure and HLA in healthy donors. PCR involved 60 Vbeta and 13 Jbeta primers. The protocol was immunoSEQ multiplex PCR, while the TCRdb copy is restricted to in-frame clones and leaves out a portion. The repertoire holds 250,000 to 350,000 clones, with about 80% as singletons. V was shortened by 1 base and J by 3 bases, with 19 bases between the two germline ends. Germline CDR1 is LNHDA and CDR2 is SQIVND (reference sequence). This CDR3 comprises 17 residues. The specimen was PBMCs. The V and J genes are TRBV19 and TRBJ2-7, with TRBD1 as a possible D gene (5 bases). The sequence was collected from a girl aged 2 to 10 in good health and CMV-seronegative. CDR3 sequence: CASSIVPRAPFYYEQYF. DNA of the CDR3: TGTGCCAGTAGTATAGTCCCCAGGGCCCCCTTCTACTACGAGCAGTACTTC.